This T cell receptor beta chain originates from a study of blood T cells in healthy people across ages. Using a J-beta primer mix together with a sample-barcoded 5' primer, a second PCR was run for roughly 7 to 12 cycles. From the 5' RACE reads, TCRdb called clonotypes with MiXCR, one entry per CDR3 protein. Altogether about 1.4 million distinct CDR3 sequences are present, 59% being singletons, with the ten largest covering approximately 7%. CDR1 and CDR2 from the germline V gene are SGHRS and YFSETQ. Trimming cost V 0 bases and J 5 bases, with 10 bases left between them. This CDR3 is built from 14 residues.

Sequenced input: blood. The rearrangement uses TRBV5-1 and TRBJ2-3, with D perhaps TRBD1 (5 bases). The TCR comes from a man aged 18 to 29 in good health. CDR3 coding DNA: TGCGCCAGCAGCTTGGAAGGGGTCGGAGATACGCAGTATTTT. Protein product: CASSLEGVGDTQYF.